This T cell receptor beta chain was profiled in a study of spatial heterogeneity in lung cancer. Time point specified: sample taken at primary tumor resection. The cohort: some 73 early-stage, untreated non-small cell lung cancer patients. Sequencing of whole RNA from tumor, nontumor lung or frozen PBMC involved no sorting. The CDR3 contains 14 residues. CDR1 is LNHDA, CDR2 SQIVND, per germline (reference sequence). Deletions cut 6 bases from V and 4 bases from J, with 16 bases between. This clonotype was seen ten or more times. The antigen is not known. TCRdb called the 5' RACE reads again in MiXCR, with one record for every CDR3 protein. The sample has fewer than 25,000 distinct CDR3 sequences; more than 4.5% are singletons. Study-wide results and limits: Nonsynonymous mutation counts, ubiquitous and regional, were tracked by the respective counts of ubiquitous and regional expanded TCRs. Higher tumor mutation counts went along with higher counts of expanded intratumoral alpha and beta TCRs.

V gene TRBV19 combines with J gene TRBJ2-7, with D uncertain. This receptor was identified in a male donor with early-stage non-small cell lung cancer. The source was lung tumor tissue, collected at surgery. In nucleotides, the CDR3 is TGTGCCAGTAGGCCTCAGGTGGGCCCTTACGAGCAGTACTTC. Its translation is CASRPQVGPYEQYF. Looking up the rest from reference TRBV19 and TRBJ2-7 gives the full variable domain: DGGITQSPKYLFRKEGQNVTLSCEQNLNHDAMYWYRQDPGQGLRLIYYSQIVNDFQKGDIAEGYSVSREKKESFPLTVTSAQKNPTAFYLCASRPQVGPYEQYFGPGTRLTVT.